This T cell receptor (beta chain) stems from a study of blood T cell repertoires in COVID-19. With regard to this clone: The sample contains more than one DNA sequence encoding this CDR3.

Original methodology: From reference gene primer amplification, estimates of nucleated cell counts were derived. This table comes from immunoSEQ multiplex PCR, and its TCRdb copy is limited to in-frame clones, with some not included. That table supplies the V and J calls and clone size; D and trimming were determined from the DNA. The sample has fewer than 70,000 clones; 89% are singletons. The sequenced material came from peripheral blood. This sequence was found in a middle-aged man with active COVID-19.

This chain's CDR3 is CASSVDSGGTDTQYF. Written as DNA, the CDR3 is TGTGCCAGCAGCGTAGATAGCGGGGGCACAGATACGCAGTATTTT. The chain recombines TRBV9 with TRBJ2-3; 8 nucleotides agree with TRBD2. Trimming at V came to 0 bases and at J to 1 base, leaving 1 base not matched to a gene. The CDR3 runs to 15 residues. From germline, CDR1 is SGDLS and CDR2 YYNGEE.